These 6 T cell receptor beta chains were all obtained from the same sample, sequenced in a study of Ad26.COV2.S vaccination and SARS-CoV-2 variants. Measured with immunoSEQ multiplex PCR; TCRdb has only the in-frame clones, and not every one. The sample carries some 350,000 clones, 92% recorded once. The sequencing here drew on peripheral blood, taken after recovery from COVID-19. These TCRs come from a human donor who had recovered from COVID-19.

CDR3 region: CASSVGTWGYGYTF. The DNA of the CDR3 is TGTGCCAGCAGCGTAGGTACCTGGGGCTATGGCTACACCTTC. The chain recombines TRBV9 with TRBJ1-2; D uncertain. Trimming took 0 bases from V and 4 from J, leaving 10 bases between them. Germline CDR1 and CDR2: SGDLS and YYNGEE. The CDR3 has 14 amino acids. Drawing the rest from reference TRBV9 and TRBJ1-2, the complete variable domain is DSGVTQTPKHLITATGQRVTLRCSPRSGDLSVYWYQQSLDQGLQFLIQYYNGEERAKGNILERFSAQQFPDLHSELNLSSLELGDSALYFCASSVGTWGYGYTFGSGTRLTVV.

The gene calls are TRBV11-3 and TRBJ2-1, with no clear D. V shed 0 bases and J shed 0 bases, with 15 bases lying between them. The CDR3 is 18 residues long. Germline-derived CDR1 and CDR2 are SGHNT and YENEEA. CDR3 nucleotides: TGTGCCAGCAGCTTAGATCAAATCGGCAACCCCTCCTACAATGAGCAGTTCTTC. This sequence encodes CASSLDQIGNPSYNEQFF. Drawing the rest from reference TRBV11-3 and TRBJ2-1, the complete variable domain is EAGVVQSPRYKIIEKKQPVAFWCNPISGHNTLYWYLQNLGQGPELLIRYENEEAVDDSQLPKDRFSAERLKGVDSTLKIQPAELGDSAVYLCASSLDQIGNPSYNEQFFGPGTRLTVL.

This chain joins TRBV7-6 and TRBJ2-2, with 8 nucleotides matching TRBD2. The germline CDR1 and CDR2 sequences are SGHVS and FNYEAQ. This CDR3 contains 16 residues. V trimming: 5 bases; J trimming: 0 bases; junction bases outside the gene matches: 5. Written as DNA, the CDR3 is TGTGCCAGCAGCCCGCGGGGGGCCGCGAACACCGGGGAGCTGTTTTTT. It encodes CASSPRGAANTGELFF.

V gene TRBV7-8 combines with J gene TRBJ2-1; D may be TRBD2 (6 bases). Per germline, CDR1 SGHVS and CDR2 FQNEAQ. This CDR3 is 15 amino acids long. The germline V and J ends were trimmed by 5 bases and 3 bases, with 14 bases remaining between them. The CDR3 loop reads CASSLGGKDYNEQFF. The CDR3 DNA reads TGTGCCAGCAGCCTGGGGGGAAAAGACTACAATGAGCAGTTCTTC.

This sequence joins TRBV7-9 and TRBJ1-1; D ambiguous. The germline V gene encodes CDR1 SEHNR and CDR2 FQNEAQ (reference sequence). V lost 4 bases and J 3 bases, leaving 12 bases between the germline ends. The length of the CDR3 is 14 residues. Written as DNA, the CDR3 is TGTGCCAGCAGCTCCGCACGGGGAGACACTGAAGCTTTCTTT. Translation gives CASSSARGDTEAFF.

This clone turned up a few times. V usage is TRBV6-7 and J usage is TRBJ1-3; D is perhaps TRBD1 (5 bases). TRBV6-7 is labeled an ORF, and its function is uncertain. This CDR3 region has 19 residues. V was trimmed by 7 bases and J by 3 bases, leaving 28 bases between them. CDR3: CASTPPGEEGPLRGNTIYF. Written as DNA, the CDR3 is TGTGCCAGCACTCCCCCGGGGGAGGAAGGCCCACTTCGTGGAAACACCATATATTTT.